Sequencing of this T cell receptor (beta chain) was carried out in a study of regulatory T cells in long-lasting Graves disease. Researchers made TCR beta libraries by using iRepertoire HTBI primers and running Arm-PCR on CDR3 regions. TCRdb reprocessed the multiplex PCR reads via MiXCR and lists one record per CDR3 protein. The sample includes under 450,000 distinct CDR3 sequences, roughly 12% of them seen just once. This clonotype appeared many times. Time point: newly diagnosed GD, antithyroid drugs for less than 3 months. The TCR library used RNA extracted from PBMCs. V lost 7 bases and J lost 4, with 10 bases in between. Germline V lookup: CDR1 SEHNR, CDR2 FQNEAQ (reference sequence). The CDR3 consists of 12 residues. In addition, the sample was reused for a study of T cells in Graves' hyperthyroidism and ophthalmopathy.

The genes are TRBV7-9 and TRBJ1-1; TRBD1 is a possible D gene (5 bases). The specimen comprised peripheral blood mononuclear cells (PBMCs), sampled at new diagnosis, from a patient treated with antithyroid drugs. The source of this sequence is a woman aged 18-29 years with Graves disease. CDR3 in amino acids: CASNYQGTEAFF. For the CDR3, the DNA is TGTGCCAGCAATTATCAGGGCACTGAAGCTTTCTTT.